These 17 T cell receptor beta chains originate from one sample sequenced in a study of blood T cell repertoires in COVID-19. Using immunoSEQ multiplex PCR, the repertoire was profiled, and TCRdb retains in-frame clones only, with some absent. Of approximately 250,000 clones listed, approximately 86% were seen once; the top ten hold about 12%. What was sequenced was peripheral blood. All receptors derive from a woman aged 70 to 79 with COVID-19, enrolled during active disease.

The CDR3 loop is CSVPTSGGRDTQYF. CDR3 DNA: TGCAGCGTCCCGACTAGCGGGGGACGAGATACGCAGTATTTT. The rearrangement joins TRBV29-1 to TRBJ2-3; the match to TRBD2 covers 12 bases. The CDR3 is 14 amino acids. V lost 6 bases, J lost 5 bases, and 6 bases stayed unmatched. Germline V gene lookup returns CDR1 SQVTM and CDR2 ANQGSEA.

This clone appeared a few times. The V call is TRBV18, the J call TRBJ1-5; tentative D call: TRBD1 (5 bases). Germline V gives CDR1 KGHSH, CDR2 LQKENI. V lost 5 bases to trimming and J lost 1 base, with 12 bases between them. The length of the CDR3 is 15 residues. CDR3 sequence (DNA): TGTGCCAGCTCATTCGGGACTCCAAGCAATCAGCCCCAGCATTTT. As protein: CASSFGTPSNQPQHF.

The chain is built from TRBV3-1 (or the pseudogene TRBV3-2) and TRBJ1-5; D is ambiguous. The V end lost 0 bases, the J end lost 7 bases, and 16 bases lay between the germline ends. Germline values: CDR1 LGHDT, CDR2 YNNKEL (reference sequence). The CDR3 extends over 16 amino acids. CDR3: CASSQDSPLGIQPQHF. The CDR3 DNA is TGTGCCAGCAGCCAAGATTCGCCCCTAGGAATCCAGCCCCAGCATTTT.

This chain links TRBV6-4 with TRBJ2-2; possible D gene TRBD2, 6 bases. The germline gives CDR1 MRHNA, CDR2 SNTAGT. The length of the CDR3 is 14 residues. V lost 10 bases, J lost 7 bases, and 19 bases lay in between. CDR3 residues: CATRVFGSGGELFF. For the CDR3, the DNA is TGTGCCACCCGAGTATTCGGGAGCGGCGGGGAGCTGTTTTTT.

The rearrangement uses TRBV7-2 and TRBJ2-5, with D possibly being TRBD2 (5 bases). CDR1 and CDR2 (germline): SGHTA, FQGNSA. V lost 5 bases to trimming and J lost 5 bases, with 12 bases between them. The CDR3 length is 13 residues. The CDR3 DNA is TGTGCCAGCAGCCCAACTCGAGGGGAGACCCAGTACTTC. As protein: CASSPTRGETQYF. The full variable domain, rest sourced from reference TRBV7-2 and TRBJ2-5, is GAGVSQSPSNKVTEKGKDVELRCDPISGHTALYWYRQSLGQGLEFLIYFQGNSAPDKSGLPSDRFSAERTGGSVSTLTIQRTQQEDSAVYLCASSPTRGETQYFGPGTRLLVL.

The V and J genes are TRBV7-3 and TRBJ1-1, with 9 bases lining up with TRBD1. Germline V gene data show CDR1 as SGHTA and CDR2 as FQGTGA. V dropped 2 bases and J dropped 5; count of bases not matched to a gene: 3. This CDR3 has 14 amino acids. CDR3 sequence reads: CASSLEQGATEAFF. The CDR3 DNA follows: TGTGCCAGCAGCTTAGAACAGGGGGCAACTGAAGCTTTCTTT.

The V call is TRBV19, the J call TRBJ1-5, with unresolved D. CDR3 length: 14 residues. CDR1 and CDR2 from the germline V gene are LNHDA and SQIVND (reference sequence). Trimming pared 1 base from V and 1 base from J, leaving 5 bases between. The chain's CDR3 is CASSIAVSNQPQHF. CDR3 bases: TGTGCCAGTAGTATAGCGGTGAGCAATCAGCCCCAGCATTTT. Combining the CDR3 with reference TRBV19 and TRBJ1-5 gives the whole variable domain DGGITQSPKYLFRKEGQNVTLSCEQNLNHDAMYWYRQDPGQGLRLIYYSQIVNDFQKGDIAEGYSVSREKKESFPLTVTSAQKNPTAFYLCASSIAVSNQPQHFGDGTRLSIL.

The chain employs TRBV12-3 or TRBV12-4 and TRBJ2-7, with a tentative D call TRBD2 (5 bases). The CDR3 runs to 13 residues. Trimming took 5 bases from V and 6 from J, leaving 14 bases between them. DNA for the CDR3: TGTGCCAGCAGTCCTCAGGAGGAACCCGAGCAGTACTTC. Its protein is CASSPQEEPEQYF.

The chain employs TRBV5-1 and TRBJ2-5, with a tentative D call TRBD1 (7 bases). This CDR3 comprises 15 residues. The germline V and J ends were trimmed by 3 bases and 10 bases, with 22 bases remaining between them. Per germline, CDR1 SGHRS and CDR2 YFSETQ. In DNA form, the CDR3 reads TGCGCCAGCAGCTGGACCGGACAGGTCGGCGGGGTCCAGTACTTC. Residues: CASSWTGQVGGVQYF. Together with reference TRBV5-1 and TRBJ2-5, the CDR3 gives the full variable domain: KAGVTQTPRYLIKTRGQQVTLSCSPISGHRSVSWYQQTPGQGLQFLFEYFSETQRNKGNFPGRFSGRQFSNSRSEMNVSTLELGDSALYLCASSWTGQVGGVQYFGPGTRLLVL.

V gene TRBV10-3 combines with J gene TRBJ2-7; 7 bases fit TRBD1. The CDR3 contains 14 residues. Germline CDR1 ENHRY, CDR2 SYGVKD. J lost 0 bases, V lost 6 bases, and 5 bases had no gene match. This CDR3 reads CAISPGTASYEQYF. Here the CDR3 DNA reads TGTGCCATCAGCCCCGGGACAGCCTCCTACGAGCAGTACTTC.

V and J are TRBV3-1 (or the pseudogene TRBV3-2) and TRBJ1-5, with D perhaps TRBD1 (5 bases). The V and J ends lost 2 bases and 3 bases respectively, with 11 bases between them. The CDR3 loop spans 15 amino acids. CDR1 is LGHDT, CDR2 YNNKEL, per germline (reference sequence). The CDR3 sequence is CASSQRGGINQPQHF. CDR3 sequence (DNA): TGTGCCAGCAGCCAACGGGGGGGTATCAATCAGCCCCAGCATTTT.

In its sample, this clone was seen once. The chain recombines TRBV6-5 with TRBJ2-1; unclear D gene. CDR3 length: 15 residues. V was clipped by 4 bases and J by 7 bases, with 17 bases between them. CDR1 and CDR2 from the germline V gene are MNHEY and SVGAGI. The CDR3 protein is CASSSQALGSNEQFF. The DNA of the CDR3 is TGTGCCAGCAGTTCTCAGGCCCTGGGTTCTAATGAGCAGTTCTTC.

In its sample, this clone was seen once. V is TRBV18 and J is TRBJ1-2; 10 nucleotides match TRBD1. The trim removed 3 bases at V and 3 bases at J, leaving 1 base unmatched. The CDR3 covers 14 residues. CDR1 KGHSH and CDR2 LQKENI come from the germline V gene. CDR3 region: CASSPGTGDYGYTF. Here the CDR3 DNA reads TGTGCCAGCTCACCCGGGACAGGGGACTATGGCTACACCTTC.

The DNA of the CDR3 is TGTGCCAGCAGTTTATCCGGGGGGTCTAACTATGGCTACACCTTC. Its protein product is CASSLSGGSNYGYTF. This sequence joins TRBV28 and TRBJ1-2, with TRBD1 as a possible D gene (5 bases). Trimming removed 1 base from V and 0 bases from J, with 9 bases in between. This CDR3 spans 15 amino acids. Germline loops: CDR1 MDHEN, CDR2 SYDVKM.

This clone turned up a few times. In nucleotides, the CDR3 is TGCGCCAGCAGCATAGGTGGAGACTATGGCTACACCTTC. Translated: CASSIGGDYGYTF. This chain joins TRBV5-1 and TRBJ1-2; D not resolved. The CDR3 runs to 13 residues. Germline-derived CDR1 and CDR2 are SGHRS and YFSETQ. V lost 4 bases and J lost 3, with 10 bases in between.

The chain links TRBV2 to TRBJ1-2, with a possible D match to TRBD1 (6 bases). Trimming took off 7 bases at V and 6 bases at J, with 18 bases between the two ends. In germline, CDR1 is SNHLY, CDR2 FYNNEI. This CDR3 has 14 residues. Here the CDR3 DNA reads TGTGCCAGCAAGGGGGACGGACAGCTACATGGCTACACCTTC. This translates into CASKGDGQLHGYTF. The full variable domain, in which reference TRBV2 and TRBJ1-2 provide the parts outside the CDR3, is EPEVTQTPSHQVTQMGQEVILRCVPISNHLYFYWYRQILGQKVEFLVSFYNNEISEKSEIFDDQFSVERPDGSNFTLKIRSTKLEDSAMYFCASKGDGQLHGYTFGSGTRLTVV.

This chain joins TRBV19 and TRBJ2-2; D not certain. CDR3 length: 15 amino acids. Germline lookup yields CDR1 LNHDA and CDR2 SQIVND (reference sequence). V dropped 5 bases and J dropped 3 bases, with 13 bases sitting between them. The CDR3 DNA follows: TGTGCCAGTAGTCCCGCTCCGCAGTACACCGGGGAGCTGTTTTTT. Amino acids: CASSPAPQYTGELFF. Full variable domain (remainder filled in from reference TRBV19 and TRBJ2-2): DGGITQSPKYLFRKEGQNVTLSCEQNLNHDAMYWYRQDPGQGLRLIYYSQIVNDFQKGDIAEGYSVSREKKESFPLTVTSAQKNPTAFYLCASSPAPQYTGELFFGEGSRLTVL.